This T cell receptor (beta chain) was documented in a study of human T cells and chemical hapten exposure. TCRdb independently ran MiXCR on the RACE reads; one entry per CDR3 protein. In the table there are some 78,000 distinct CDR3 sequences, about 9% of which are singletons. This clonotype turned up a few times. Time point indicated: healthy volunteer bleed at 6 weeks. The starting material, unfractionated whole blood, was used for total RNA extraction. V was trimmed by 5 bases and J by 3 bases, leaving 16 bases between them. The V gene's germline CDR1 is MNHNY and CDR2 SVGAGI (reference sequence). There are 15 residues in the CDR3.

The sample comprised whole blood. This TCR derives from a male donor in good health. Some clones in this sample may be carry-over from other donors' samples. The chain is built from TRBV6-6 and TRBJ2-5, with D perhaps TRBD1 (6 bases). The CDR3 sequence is CASSTGQGYEETQYF. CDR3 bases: TGTGCCAGCAGTACCGGGCAGGGGTATGAAGAGACCCAGTACTTC.